Sequencing of this T cell receptor beta chain was carried out in a study of preoperative IRX-2 immunotherapy in early breast cancer. Profiling relied on immunoSEQ multiplex PCR, and the TCRdb table lists in-frame clones only, not all of them. This table holds tens of thousands of clones, 82% found once. The sample's treatment: preoperative locoregional IRX-2 cytokine immunotherapy. V dropped 6 bases and J dropped 10 bases, with 10 bases sitting between them. Looked up from germline, CDR1 is WSHSY and CDR2 is SAAADI. This CDR3 has 12 amino acids. The rearrangement links TRBV10-2 to TRBJ1-6; D perhaps matches TRBD1 (6 bases). Sequenced material: lymph node tissue, taken after IRX-2 immunotherapy. The sequence derives from a human donor with breast cancer. CDR3 sequence: CASSYRESPLHF. CDR3 nucleotides: TGCGCCAGCAGCTACAGGGAGTCACCCCTCCACTTT.